A single sample is the source of the 20 T cell receptor beta chains below, sequenced in a study of blood T cell repertoires in COVID-19. TCRdb's copy holds only in-frame clones and misses some; the assay was immunoSEQ multiplex PCR. Of 200,000 to 250,000 clones listed, approximately 78% are singletons. The sample was peripheral blood. The receptors here all came from a woman in her sixties or seventies with COVID-19, enrolled during active disease.

Details on this clone: Other nucleotide sequences from this sample produce the same CDR3. J is TRBJ1-1 and V is TRBV10-3, with D unclear. The CDR3 has 11 residues. V lost 6 bases and J lost 3, with 5 bases in between. Germline-derived CDR1 and CDR2 are ENHRY and SYGVKD. The CDR3 nucleotides are TGTGCCATCAGGAGGGACACTGAAGCTTTCTTT. It is translated as CAIRRDTEAFF.

The chain recombines TRBV30 with TRBJ1-6; D unclear. The CDR3 extends over 15 amino acids. Germline values: CDR1 GTSNPN, CDR2 SVGIG (reference sequence). V was cut by 1 base and J by 6 bases, with 13 bases left in between. Here the CDR3 DNA reads TGTGCCTGGAGTGCAAAGGCGGGGTCTAATTCACCCCTCCACTTT. It translates to CAWSAKAGSNSPLHF.

DNA for the CDR3: TGTGCCAGCAGCCTTGGACAGAACACCGGGGAGCTGTTTTTT. It encodes CASSLGQNTGELFF. V gene TRBV5-6 combines with J gene TRBJ2-2; weak D call: TRBD1 (5 bases). CDR3 length: 14 amino acids. Trimming removed 4 bases from V and 1 base from J, with 8 bases in between. The germline V gene has CDR1 SGHDT and CDR2 YYEEEE.

Concerning this clone itself: Sequence at one end of the junction differs from germline and may be a read error. The CDR3 reads CASSPGPRGTGIF. The CDR3 DNA reads as TGTGCCAGCAGCCCAGGGCCCCGCGGGACAGGGATATTC. This chain uses TRBV5-6 with TRBJ2-7, with 9 bases aligning to TRBD1. In germline, CDR1 is SGHDT, CDR2 YYEEEE. The CDR3 runs to 13 residues.

This clone was found a few times. The genes are TRBV21-1 and TRBJ2-3; TRBD2, as called in the table, went unchecked against the DNA. TRBV21-1 represents a pseudogene. This CDR3 spans 14 amino acids. This CDR3 is CASSKAVYSIQQYF. The CDR3, as DNA: TGTGCCAGCAGCAAAGCCGTGTACTCCATTCAGCAGTATTTT.

V usage is TRBV29-1 and J usage is TRBJ2-1; D possibly corresponds to TRBD1 (5 bases). Germline lookup yields CDR1 SQVTM and CDR2 ANQGSEA. The CDR3 sequence is 17 residues long. V lost 3 bases and J lost 2, with 20 bases in between. Written as DNA, the CDR3 is TGCAGCGTTGAGCTTTCGGTAGGAGACAGAACCTACAATGAGCAGTTCTTC. Its protein product is CSVELSVGDRTYNEQFF.

V is TRBV28 and J is TRBJ2-2, with 15 bases identical to TRBD2. V shed 6 bases, J shed 8 bases, and the junction held 7 bases outside the gene matches. CDR3 length equals 16 residues. The germline V gene has CDR1 MDHEN and CDR2 SYDVKM. The CDR3 sequence: CASSRTSGRARGELFF. The CDR3 nucleotides are TGTGCCAGCAGCAGGACTAGCGGGAGGGCCAGAGGGGAGCTGTTTTTT.

The V gene is TRBV7-2, the J gene TRBJ2-3; D perhaps matches TRBD2 (5 bases). Germline V lookup: CDR1 SGHTA, CDR2 FQGNSA. The CDR3 is 18 amino acids. Trimming took 5 bases from V and 7 from J, leaving 28 bases between them. The CDR3 spells CASSPFPVSANQRNTQYF. As DNA, the CDR3 is TGTGCCAGCAGCCCCTTCCCTGTTAGCGCCAATCAACGGAATACGCAGTATTTT.

The chain couples TRBV27 to TRBJ2-1; 9 positions agree with TRBD2. Losses at the gene ends were 5 bases for V and 5 bases for J; bases not matched to a gene: 13. Looked up from germline, CDR1 is MNHEY and CDR2 is SMNVEV (reference sequence). There are 17 residues in the CDR3. CDR3 nucleotides: TGTGCCAGCAGTGAAATTAGTAGGTCTAGCGGGAACAATGAGCAGTTCTTC. The encoded protein is CASSEISRSSGNNEQFF.

V usage is TRBV7-6 and J usage is TRBJ2-7, with a possible D match to TRBD1 (6 bases). Trimming stripped 7 bases from V and 4 bases from J, with 14 bases between. This CDR3 is 13 amino acids long. Germline CDR1 reads SGHVS; CDR2 reads FNYEAQ. The CDR3 DNA follows: TGTGCCAGCACCCCCCCACAGGGTTACGAGCAGTACTTC. It codes for CASTPPQGYEQYF.

This chain connects TRBV5-1 to TRBJ1-1; D is undetermined. Trimming removed 1 base from V and 0 bases from J, with 7 bases in between. The CDR3 length is 14 residues. Germline V gives CDR1 SGHRS, CDR2 YFSETQ. The CDR3 bases are TGCGCCAGCAGCTTGCAGAACATGAACACTGAAGCTTTCTTT. It is translated as CASSLQNMNTEAFF.

V is TRBV3-1 (or the pseudogene TRBV3-2) and J is TRBJ2-7, with TRBD2 identical over 9 bases. CDR3 length: 20 residues. Trimming removed 0 bases from V and 0 bases from J; junction bases left unmatched: 15. Germline lookup yields CDR1 LGHDT and CDR2 YNNKEL (reference sequence). Written as DNA, the CDR3 is TGTGCCAGCAGCCAAGATACTGAGATCGGCGGGAGGGCCTCCTCCTACGAGCAGTACTTC. Encoded protein: CASSQDTEIGGRASSYEQYF.

This clone has a single count. This chain links TRBV6-5 with TRBJ1-2; a weak D match, TRBD1 (5 bases). Trimming stripped 0 bases from V and 8 bases from J, with 13 bases between. Germline CDR1 reads MNHEY; CDR2 reads SVGAGI. The CDR3 sequence is 14 residues long. CDR3 nucleotides: TGTGCCAGCAGTTACTCCCCTCAGGGCCTCGGCTACACCTTC. Translation gives CASSYSPQGLGYTF.

CDR3 loop: CASSRISGINTGELFF. The CDR3 nucleotides are TGTGCCAGCAGCCGAATAAGCGGGATCAACACCGGGGAGCTGTTTTTT. The rearrangement uses TRBV11-2 and TRBJ2-2; TRBD2 matches at 7 bases. The CDR3 sequence is 16 residues long. The germline CDR1 and CDR2 sequences are SGHAT and FQNNGV. Losses at the gene ends were 5 bases for V and 2 bases for J; bases not matched to a gene: 8.

V and J are TRBV5-1 and TRBJ2-5; 10 positions agree with TRBD1. This CDR3 has 14 amino acids. From germline, CDR1 is SGHRS and CDR2 YFSETQ. The J segment lost 5 bases and the V segment lost 8 bases, leaving 9 bases of the junction unmatched. CDR3 in amino acids: CASTDRGRAETQYF. CDR3 nucleotide sequence: TGCGCCAGTACCGACAGGGGGCGAGCTGAGACCCAGTACTTC.

The chain links TRBV19 to TRBJ2-7; D unclear. The length of the CDR3 is 14 residues. Germline CDR1 and CDR2: LNHDA and SQIVND (reference sequence). Trimming left V 4 bases short and J 7 bases short, with 17 bases between. CDR3 residues: CASSTSRATREQYF. In nucleotides, the CDR3 is TGTGCCAGTAGTACCTCGAGAGCCACTCGGGAGCAGTACTTC.

The rearrangement joins TRBV29-1 to TRBJ1-3; D unclear. With 3 bases removed from V and 0 bases from J, the gap between germline ends came to 9 bases. CDR3 length equals 14 residues. Germline V gene sequence: CDR1 SQVTM, CDR2 ANQGSEA. CDR3 DNA sequence: TGCAGCGTTGACGGACTGGACTCTGGAAACACCATATATTTT. Its translation: CSVDGLDSGNTIYF. Complete variable domain (other parts from reference TRBV29-1 and TRBJ1-3): SAVISQKPSRDICQRGTSLTIQCQVDSQVTMMFWYRQQPGQSLTLIATANQGSEATYESGFVIDKFPISRPNLTFSTLTVSNMSPEDSSIYLCSVDGLDSGNTIYFGEGSWLTVV.

The table lists this clone with a count of one. The V call is TRBV5-4, the J call TRBJ2-7, with TRBD1 matching 10 bases. Germline trimming cut 4 bases from V and 2 bases from J; bases unmatched to any gene: 3. CDR3 length: 14 amino acids. From germline, CDR1 is SGHNT and CDR2 YYREEE (reference sequence). CDR3 loop: CASSPDRGPYEQYF. Written as DNA, the CDR3 is TGTGCCAGCAGCCCCGACAGGGGGCCCTACGAGCAGTACTTC.

A single count supports this clone. CDR3 region: CASSLGTIENIQYF. The CDR3 DNA follows: TGTGCCAGCAGTCTTGGGACTATAGAAAACATTCAGTACTTC. The chain couples TRBV3-1 (or the pseudogene TRBV3-2) to TRBJ2-4; 7 bases are shared with TRBD2. The J segment lost 5 bases and the V segment lost 6 bases, leaving 7 bases of the junction unmatched. Germline V gene lookup returns CDR1 LGHDT and CDR2 YNNKEL (reference sequence). This CDR3 region has 14 residues.

The chain uses TRBV5-6 and TRBJ1-2; 7 bases are a match to TRBD1. There are 14 residues in the CDR3. V dropped 2 bases and J dropped 7; count of bases not matched to a gene: 8. CDR1 is SGHDT, CDR2 YYEEEE, per germline. The CDR3 reads CASSFGGGAGGYTF. The CDR3 bases are TGTGCCAGCAGCTTTGGAGGGGGCGCGGGTGGCTACACCTTC.